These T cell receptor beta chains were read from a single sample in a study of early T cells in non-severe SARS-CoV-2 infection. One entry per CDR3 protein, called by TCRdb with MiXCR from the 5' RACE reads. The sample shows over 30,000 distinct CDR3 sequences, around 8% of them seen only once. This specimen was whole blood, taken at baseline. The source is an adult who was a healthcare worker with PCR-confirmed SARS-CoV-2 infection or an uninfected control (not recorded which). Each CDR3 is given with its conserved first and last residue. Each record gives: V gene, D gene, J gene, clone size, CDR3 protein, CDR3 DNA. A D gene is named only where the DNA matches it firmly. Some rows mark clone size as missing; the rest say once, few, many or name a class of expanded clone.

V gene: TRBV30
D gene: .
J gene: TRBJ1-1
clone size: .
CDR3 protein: CAWSPGTGKGAEAFF
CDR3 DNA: TGTGCCTGGAGCCCCGGTACAGGGAAGGGGGCTGAAGCTTTCTTT

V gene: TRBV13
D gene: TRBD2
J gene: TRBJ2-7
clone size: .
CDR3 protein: CASSLGTSGAYLSEQYF
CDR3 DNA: TGTGCCAGCAGCTTAGGTACTAGCGGGGCGTATCTGAGCGAGCAGTACTTC

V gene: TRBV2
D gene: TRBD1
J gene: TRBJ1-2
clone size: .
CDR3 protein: CASRWDRVGYGYTF
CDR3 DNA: TGTGCCAGCAGATGGGACAGGGTAGGATATGGCTACACCTTC

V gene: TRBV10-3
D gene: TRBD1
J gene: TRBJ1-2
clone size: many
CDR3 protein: CAIRDRDMNGYTF
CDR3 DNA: TGTGCCATCAGGGACAGGGATATGAATGGCTACACCTTC

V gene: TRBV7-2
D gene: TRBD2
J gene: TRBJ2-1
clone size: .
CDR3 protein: CASSVTSGSYNEQFF
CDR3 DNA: TGTGCCAGCAGCGTTACTAGCGGTTCCTACAATGAGCAGTTCTTC

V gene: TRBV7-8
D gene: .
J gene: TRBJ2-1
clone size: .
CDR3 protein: CASSFKRDLRPNEQFF
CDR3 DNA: TGTGCCAGCAGCTTTAAACGGGACCTACGGCCCAATGAGCAGTTCTTC

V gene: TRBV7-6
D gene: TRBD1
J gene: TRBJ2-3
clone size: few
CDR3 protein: CASSHRQGEADTQYF
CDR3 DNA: TGTGCCAGCAGTCACAGACAGGGCGAGGCAGATACGCAGTATTTT

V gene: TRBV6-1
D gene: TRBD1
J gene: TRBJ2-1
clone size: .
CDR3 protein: CASPGQGAYNEQFF
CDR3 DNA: TGTGCCAGCCCCGGGCAGGGGGCGTACAATGAGCAGTTCTTC

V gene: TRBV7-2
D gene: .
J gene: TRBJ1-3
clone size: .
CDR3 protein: CASSLAGARTGNTIYF
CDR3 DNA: TGTGCCAGCAGCTTAGCGGGGGCTAGGACTGGAAACACCATATATTTT

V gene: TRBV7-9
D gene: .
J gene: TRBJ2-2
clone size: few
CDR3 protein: CASSLAATGELFF
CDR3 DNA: TGTGCCAGCAGCTTAGCTGCAACCGGGGAGCTGTTTTTT

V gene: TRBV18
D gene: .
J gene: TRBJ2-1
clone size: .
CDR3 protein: CASSPRDGDNEQFF
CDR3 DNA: TGTGCCAGCTCACCCCGGGACGGAGACAATGAGCAGTTCTTC

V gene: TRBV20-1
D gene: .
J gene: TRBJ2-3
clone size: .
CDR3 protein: CSARGQQRSTDTQYF
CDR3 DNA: TGCAGTGCTAGAGGTCAACAGCGGAGCACAGATACGCAGTATTTT

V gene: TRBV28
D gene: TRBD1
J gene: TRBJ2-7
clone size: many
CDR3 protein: CASSSTGAEQYF
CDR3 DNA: TGTGCCAGCAGTTCAACAGGGGCCGAGCAGTACTTC

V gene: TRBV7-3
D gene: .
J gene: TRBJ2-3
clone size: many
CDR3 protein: CASSLRVGGTDTQYF
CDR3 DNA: TGTGCCAGCAGCTTAAGGGTAGGAGGCACAGATACGCAGTATTTT

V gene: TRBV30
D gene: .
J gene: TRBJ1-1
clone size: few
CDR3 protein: CAWSVELNTEAFF
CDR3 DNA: TGTGCCTGGAGTGTAGAACTGAACACTGAAGCTTTCTTT

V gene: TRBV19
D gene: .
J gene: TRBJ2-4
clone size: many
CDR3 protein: CASSIEGDSPVLAKNIQYF
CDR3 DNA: TGTGCCAGTAGTATAGAAGGTGACAGCCCAGTTTTAGCCAAAAACATTCAGTACTTC

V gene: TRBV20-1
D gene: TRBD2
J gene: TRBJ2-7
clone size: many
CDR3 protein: CSARGRLAGATNYEQYF
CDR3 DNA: TGCAGTGCTAGAGGGAGACTAGCGGGGGCGACTAACTACGAGCAGTACTTC

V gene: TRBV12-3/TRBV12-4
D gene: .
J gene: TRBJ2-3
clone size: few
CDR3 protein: CASSLDWGLLSKPDTQYF
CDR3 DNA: TGTGCCAGCAGCTTGGACTGGGGGCTACTCTCAAAACCAGATACGCAGTATTTT

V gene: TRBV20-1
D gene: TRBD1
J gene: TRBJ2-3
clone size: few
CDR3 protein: CSAFRGGGSTDTQYF
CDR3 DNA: TGCAGTGCTTTTAGAGGGGGCGGCAGCACAGATACGCAGTATTTT

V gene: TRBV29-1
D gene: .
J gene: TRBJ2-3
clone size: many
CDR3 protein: CSVSQGIDTQYF
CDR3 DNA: TGCAGCGTATCACAGGGAATAGATACGCAGTATTTT

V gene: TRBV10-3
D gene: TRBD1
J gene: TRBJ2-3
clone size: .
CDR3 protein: CAISEERTGINFPDTQYF
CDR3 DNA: TGTGCCATCAGTGAAGAAAGGACAGGGATCAATTTCCCAGATACGCAGTATTTT

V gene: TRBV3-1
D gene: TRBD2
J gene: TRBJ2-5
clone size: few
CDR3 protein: CASSQLLAGGQETQYF
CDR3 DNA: TGTGCCAGCAGCCAGCTACTAGCGGGGGGGCAAGAGACCCAGTACTTC

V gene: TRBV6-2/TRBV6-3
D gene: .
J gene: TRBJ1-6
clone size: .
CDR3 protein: CASSYSAERNSPLHF
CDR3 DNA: TGTGCCAGCAGTTACTCGGCGGAACGTAATTCACCCCTCCACTTT

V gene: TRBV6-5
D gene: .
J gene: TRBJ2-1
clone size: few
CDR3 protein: CASSYGEGGEQFF
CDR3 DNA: TGTGCCAGCAGTTACGGCGAGGGTGGTGAGCAGTTCTTC

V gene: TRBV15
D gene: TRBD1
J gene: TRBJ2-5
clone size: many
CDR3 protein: CATTSSREYRGRETQYF
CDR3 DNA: TGTGCCACCACCTCAAGCAGAGAGTATAGGGGGCGGGAGACCCAGTACTTC

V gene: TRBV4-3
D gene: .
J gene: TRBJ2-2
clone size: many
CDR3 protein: CASSQGGQRVNPGELFF
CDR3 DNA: TGCGCCAGCAGCCAAGGGGGCCAGCGAGTAAACCCCGGGGAGCTGTTTTTT

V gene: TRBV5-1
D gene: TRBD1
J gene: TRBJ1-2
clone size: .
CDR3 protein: CASSYGQGYGYTF
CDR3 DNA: TGCGCCAGCAGCTACGGACAGGGCTATGGCTACACCTTC

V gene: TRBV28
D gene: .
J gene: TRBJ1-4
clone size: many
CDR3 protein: CASSSPGEKLFF
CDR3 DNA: TGTGCCAGCAGTTCACCCGGGGAAAAACTGTTTTTT

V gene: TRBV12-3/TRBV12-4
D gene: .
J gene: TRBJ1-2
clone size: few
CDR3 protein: CASSLAPRGEYGYTF
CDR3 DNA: TGTGCCAGCAGTTTAGCGCCACGGGGGGAGTATGGCTACACCTTC

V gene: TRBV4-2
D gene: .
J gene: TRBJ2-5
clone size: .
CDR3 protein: CASSQEVEQETQYF
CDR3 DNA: TGTGCCAGCAGCCAAGAAGTAGAACAAGAGACCCAGTACTTC

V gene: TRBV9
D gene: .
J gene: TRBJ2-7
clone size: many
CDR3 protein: CASSVAGMNEQYF
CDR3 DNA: TGTGCCAGCAGCGTAGCGGGGATGAACGAGCAGTACTTC

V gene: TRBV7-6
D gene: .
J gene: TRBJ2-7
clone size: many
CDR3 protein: CASSPNIVASEQYF
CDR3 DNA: TGTGCCAGCAGCCCCAATATAGTTGCCTCTGAGCAGTACTTC

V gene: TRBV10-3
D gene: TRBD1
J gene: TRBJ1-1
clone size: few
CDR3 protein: CAIKGQLNTEAFF
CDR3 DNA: TGTGCCATCAAGGGACAGTTGAACACTGAAGCTTTCTTT

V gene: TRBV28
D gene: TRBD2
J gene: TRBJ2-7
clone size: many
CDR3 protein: CASSPAGGGSYEQYF
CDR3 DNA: TGTGCCAGCAGCCCGGCCGGGGGGGGGAGCTACGAGCAGTACTTC

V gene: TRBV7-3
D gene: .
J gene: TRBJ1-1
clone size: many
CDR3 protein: CASSLTPTDTEAFF
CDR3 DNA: TGTGCCAGCAGCTTAACCCCGACAGACACTGAAGCTTTCTTT

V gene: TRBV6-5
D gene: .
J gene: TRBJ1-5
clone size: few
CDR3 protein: CASSYYRDQPQHF
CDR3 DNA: TGTGCCAGCAGTTATTACAGGGATCAGCCCCAGCATTTT

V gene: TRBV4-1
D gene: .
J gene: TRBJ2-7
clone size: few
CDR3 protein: CASSQGGDYEQYF
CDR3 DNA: TGCGCCAGCAGCCAAGGTGGGGATTACGAGCAGTACTTC

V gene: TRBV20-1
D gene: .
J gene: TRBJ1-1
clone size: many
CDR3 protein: CSARDTGHETEAFF
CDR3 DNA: TGCAGTGCTAGAGATACCGGACACGAGACTGAAGCTTTCTTT

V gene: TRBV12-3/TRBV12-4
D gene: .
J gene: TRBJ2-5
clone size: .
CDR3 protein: CASSPTWGDQETQYF
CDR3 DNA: TGTGCCAGCAGTCCGACCTGGGGGGACCAAGAGACCCAGTACTTC

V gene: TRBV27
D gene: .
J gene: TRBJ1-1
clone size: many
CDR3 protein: CASSPKARDTEAFF
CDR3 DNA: TGTGCCAGCAGTCCCAAGGCCCGAGACACTGAAGCTTTCTTT

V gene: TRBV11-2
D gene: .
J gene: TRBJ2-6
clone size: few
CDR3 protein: CASSTNPRVFGANVLTF
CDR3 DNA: TGTGCCAGCAGCACAAACCCCAGGGTGTTTGGGGCCAACGTCCTGACTTTC

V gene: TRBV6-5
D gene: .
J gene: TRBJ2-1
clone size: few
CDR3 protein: CASSYLRAQGLNEQFF
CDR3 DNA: TGTGCCAGCAGTTACCTCCGGGCCCAGGGGCTAAATGAGCAGTTCTTC

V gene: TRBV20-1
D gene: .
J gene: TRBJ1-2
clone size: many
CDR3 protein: CSARATGTPTTFNYGYTF
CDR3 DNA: TGCAGTGCTAGGGCAACCGGGACACCCACTACCTTCAACTATGGCTACACCTTC

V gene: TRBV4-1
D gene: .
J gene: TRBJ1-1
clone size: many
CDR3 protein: CASSQDRENTEAFF
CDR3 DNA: TGCGCCAGCAGCCAAGATCGGGAGAACACTGAAGCTTTCTTT

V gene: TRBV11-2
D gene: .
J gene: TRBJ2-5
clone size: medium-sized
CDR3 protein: CASSSVSGQETQYF
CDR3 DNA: TGTGCCAGCAGCTCCGTCAGTGGGCAAGAGACCCAGTACTTC